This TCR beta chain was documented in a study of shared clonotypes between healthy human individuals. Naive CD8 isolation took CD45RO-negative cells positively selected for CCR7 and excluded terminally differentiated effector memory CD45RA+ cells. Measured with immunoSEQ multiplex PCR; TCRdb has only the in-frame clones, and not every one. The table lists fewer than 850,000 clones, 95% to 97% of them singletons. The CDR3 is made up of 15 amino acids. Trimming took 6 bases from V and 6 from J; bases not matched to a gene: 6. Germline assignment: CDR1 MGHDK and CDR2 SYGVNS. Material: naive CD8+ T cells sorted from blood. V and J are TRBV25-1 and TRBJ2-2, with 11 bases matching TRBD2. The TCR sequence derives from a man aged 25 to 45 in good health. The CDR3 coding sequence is TGTGCCAGCAGGCCACTAGCGGGAGTTCCCGGGGAGCTGTTTTTT. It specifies CASRPLAGVPGELFF.